This T cell receptor (beta chain) was profiled in a study of blood T cell repertoires in COVID-19. The overall study: Donors in the United States, Italy and Spain gave samples during acute or convalescent COVID-19.

Original processing notes: Nucleated cell counts were estimated from reference gene primer amplification. Libraries were prepared by immunoSEQ multiplex PCR; TCRdb keeps only in-frame clonotypes and omits some of them. The D gene and trimming were derived from the DNA, and the V and J assignments and clone size from that table. The sample records over 130,000 clones, around 80% being singletons. Sequenced: peripheral blood. The source of this sequence is a man aged 45-65 years with acute or convalescent COVID-19.

The CDR3 protein is CASSLGRGNSYEQYV. The DNA of the CDR3 is TGTGCCAGCAGCTTAGGTCGCGGAAACTCCTACGAGCAGTACGTC. J is TRBJ2-7 and V is TRBV11-2; D remains unclear. This CDR3 spans 15 amino acids. V was cut by 1 base and J by 0 bases, with 10 bases left in between. CDR1 SGHAT and CDR2 FQNNGV come from the germline V gene.